Below are 8 T cell receptor beta chains sequenced from a single sample in a study of immune cell composition in non-small cell lung cancer. Some clones are missing from TCRdb's copy, which holds only in-frame ones; the method was immunoSEQ multiplex PCR. The sample contains 2,700 or so clones, over 60% of which appear only once. The sequencing input was lung tumor tissue. The receptors derive from a human donor with non-small cell lung cancer.

In its sample, this clone was seen a few times. V and J are TRBV27 and TRBJ2-2; D is undetermined. In germline, CDR1 is MNHEY, CDR2 SMNVEV (reference sequence). V shed 8 bases and J shed 5 bases, with 15 bases lying between them. The CDR3 covers 14 residues. CDR3 bases: TGTGCCAGCCCAATTACGTACGGGACCGGGGAGCTGTTTTTT. Translated: CASPITYGTGELFF.

The chain employs TRBV7-7 and TRBJ2-3, with D tentatively TRBD2 (6 bases). From germline, CDR1 is SSHAT and CDR2 FNYEAQ (reference sequence). The CDR3 has 15 residues. V lost 1 base and J lost 0, with 8 bases in between. CDR3 loop: CASSLGDSSTDTQYF. The CDR3 DNA reads TGTGCCAGCAGCTTAGGGGACTCTAGCACAGATACGCAGTATTTT.

The chain recombines TRBV5-5 with TRBJ2-5; TRBD2 agrees at 11 bases. The CDR3 totals 16 residues. Looked up from germline, CDR1 is SGHKS and CDR2 is YYEKEE (reference sequence). Trimming took 1 base from V and 2 from J; bases not matched to a gene: 4. CDR3 loop: CASSLRLAGGQETQYF. CDR3 DNA sequence: TGTGCCAGCAGCTTGCGGCTAGCGGGAGGACAAGAGACCCAGTACTTC.

The gene calls are TRBV28 and TRBJ2-7, with 7 bases lining up with TRBD1. Losses at the gene ends were 7 bases for V and 4 bases for J; bases not matched to a gene: 13. This CDR3 has 15 residues. In germline, CDR1 is MDHEN, CDR2 SYDVKM. Here the CDR3 reads CASNSADRSSYEQYF. The DNA of the CDR3 is TGTGCCAGCAATTCTGCGGACAGGTCAAGTTACGAGCAGTACTTC.

This clone appeared a single time. V and J are TRBV11-2 and TRBJ2-2, with D uncertain. The CDR3 is made up of 16 amino acids. V gave up 1 base and J gave up 0 bases, with 9 bases separating them. In germline, CDR1 is SGHAT, CDR2 FQNNGV. The CDR3 nucleotides read TGTGCCAGCAGCTTAGTGAGAGATACGAACACCGGGGAGCTGTTTTTT. As protein: CASSLVRDTNTGELFF.

The CDR3 protein is CASSIGGARTGNNEQFF. In nucleotides, the CDR3 is TGTGCCAGTAGTATAGGCGGGGCTCGGACAGGGAACAATGAGCAGTTCTTC. The chain links TRBV19 to TRBJ2-1, with 8 nucleotides matching TRBD1. CDR3 length: 17 amino acids. J was trimmed by 5 bases and V by 1 base; bases with no gene match: 10. Germline CDR1 is LNHDA and CDR2 is SQIVND (reference sequence).

This clone was counted a few times. CDR3 region: CASSPIRGSNQPQHF. The CDR3 coding sequence is TGTGCCAGCAGCCCTATTAGGGGTAGCAATCAGCCCCAGCATTTT. J is TRBJ1-5 and V is TRBV7-2; TRBD1 might be the D (5 bases). The germline gives CDR1 SGHTA, CDR2 FQGNSA. Trimming left V 5 bases short and J 0 bases short, with 11 bases between. The length of the CDR3 is 15 residues.

The CDR3 coding sequence is TGCGCCAGCAGCCAAGCTAGCGGCGACTACGAGCAGTACTTC. It encodes CASSQASGDYEQYF. V gene TRBV4-1 combines with J gene TRBJ2-7, with 7 bases that match TRBD2. The ends lost 1 base at V and 3 bases at J; junction bases unmatched: 3. Per the germline V gene, CDR1 is MGHRA and CDR2 is YSYEKL. This CDR3 comprises 14 residues.